This T cell receptor (beta chain) was identified during a study of T-cell reconstitution after alpha-beta-depleted transplantation in children. Unique molecular identifiers were incorporated during preparation of the TCRbeta library. TCRdb fed the PCR reads into MiXCR, producing one record per CDR3 protein. This table holds 200,000 to 250,000 distinct CDR3 sequences, 20% to 30% found once. V lost 4 bases to trimming and J lost 1 base, with 10 bases between them. Germline CDR1 is SGHTS and CDR2 is YDEGEE. The CDR3 is 14 residues long. This clonotype has a handful of counts. The antigen is not known. Study-wide results and limits: Most T-cell counts and diversity one year after the transplant came from T cells that were newly produced. Roughly two months post-transplant, alpha-beta T cells reportedly originated from several hundred graft clones that had expanded.

This TCR derives from a female patient between 2 and 15 years old who had a stem cell transplant for congenital amegakaryocytic thrombocytopenia, so the T cells may come from the graft donor. The chain uses TRBV5-8 and TRBJ2-3, with D tentatively TRBD1 (6 bases). The starting material was PBMCs, mostly from graft donor cells, obtained 360 days after TCRalphabeta/CD19-depleted stem cell transplant. CDR3 sequence reads: CASSIRTGTDTQYF. The CDR3 DNA reads TGTGCCAGCAGCATACGGACAGGCACAGATACGCAGTATTTT.